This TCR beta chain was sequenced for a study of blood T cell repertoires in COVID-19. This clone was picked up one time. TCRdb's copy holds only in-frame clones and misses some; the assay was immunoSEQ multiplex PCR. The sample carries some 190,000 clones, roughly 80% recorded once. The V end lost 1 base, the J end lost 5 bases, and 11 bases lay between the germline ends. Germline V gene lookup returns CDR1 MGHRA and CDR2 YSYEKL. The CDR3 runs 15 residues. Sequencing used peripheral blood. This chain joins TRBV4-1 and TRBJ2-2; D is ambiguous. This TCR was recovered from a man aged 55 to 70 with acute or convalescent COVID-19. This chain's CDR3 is CASSQVLARTGELFF. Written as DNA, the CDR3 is TGCGCCAGCAGCCAAGTGTTGGCTCGTACCGGGGAGCTGTTTTTT.